The 4 T cell receptor beta chains presented below share a single source sample, sequenced in a study of CXCR3-negative and CXCR3-positive naive CD8 T cells. 5' RACE with UMI labels generated the TRB cDNA libraries. No DNA is given; TCRdb re-called the 5' RACE reads and lists each CDR3 protein once. Recorded here are tens of thousands of distinct CDR3 sequences; the top ten clones represent about 15%. Source material: memory CD8+ T cells from blood. These receptors all come from a human donor in good health. Some clones in this sample may be carry-over from other donors' samples.

The rearrangement uses TRBV3-1 and TRBJ2-5; TCRdb picks TRBD1, but there is no DNA to check that call. The CDR3 runs to 16 residues. Germline assignment: CDR1 LGHDT and CDR2 YNNKEL (reference sequence). This CDR3 reads CASSQDNGLQGTTQYF.

The chain carries TRBV12-3 or TRBV12-4 and TRBJ2-1. CDR3 size: 14 residues. The CDR3 protein is CASSSAGEYNEQFF.

The chain recombines TRBV4-1 with TRBJ2-2. CDR3 size: 13 residues. Per the germline V gene, CDR1 is MGHRA and CDR2 is YSYEKL. The CDR3 spells CASSQDWQGELFF.

This chain uses TRBV15 with TRBJ2-1; TCRdb gives TRBD2 as the D gene, but with no DNA this cannot be confirmed. This CDR3 region has 14 residues. The germline CDR1 and CDR2 sequences are LNHNV and YYDKDF (reference sequence). CDR3 protein: CATSPRSGSDEQFF.